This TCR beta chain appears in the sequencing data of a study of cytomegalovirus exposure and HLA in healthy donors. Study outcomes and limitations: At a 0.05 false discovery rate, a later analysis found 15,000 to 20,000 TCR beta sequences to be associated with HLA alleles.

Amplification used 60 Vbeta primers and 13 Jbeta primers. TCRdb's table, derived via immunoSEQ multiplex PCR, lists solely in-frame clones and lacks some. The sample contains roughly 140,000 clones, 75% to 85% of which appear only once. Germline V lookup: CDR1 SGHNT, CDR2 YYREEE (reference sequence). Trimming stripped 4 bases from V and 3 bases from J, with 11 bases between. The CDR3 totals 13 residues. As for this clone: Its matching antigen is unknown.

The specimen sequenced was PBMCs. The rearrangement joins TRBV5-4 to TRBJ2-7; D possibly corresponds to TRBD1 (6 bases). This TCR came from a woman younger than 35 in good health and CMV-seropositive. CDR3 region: CASSQDRDYEQYF. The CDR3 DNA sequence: TGTGCCAGCAGCCAGGACAGAGACTACGAGCAGTACTTC.